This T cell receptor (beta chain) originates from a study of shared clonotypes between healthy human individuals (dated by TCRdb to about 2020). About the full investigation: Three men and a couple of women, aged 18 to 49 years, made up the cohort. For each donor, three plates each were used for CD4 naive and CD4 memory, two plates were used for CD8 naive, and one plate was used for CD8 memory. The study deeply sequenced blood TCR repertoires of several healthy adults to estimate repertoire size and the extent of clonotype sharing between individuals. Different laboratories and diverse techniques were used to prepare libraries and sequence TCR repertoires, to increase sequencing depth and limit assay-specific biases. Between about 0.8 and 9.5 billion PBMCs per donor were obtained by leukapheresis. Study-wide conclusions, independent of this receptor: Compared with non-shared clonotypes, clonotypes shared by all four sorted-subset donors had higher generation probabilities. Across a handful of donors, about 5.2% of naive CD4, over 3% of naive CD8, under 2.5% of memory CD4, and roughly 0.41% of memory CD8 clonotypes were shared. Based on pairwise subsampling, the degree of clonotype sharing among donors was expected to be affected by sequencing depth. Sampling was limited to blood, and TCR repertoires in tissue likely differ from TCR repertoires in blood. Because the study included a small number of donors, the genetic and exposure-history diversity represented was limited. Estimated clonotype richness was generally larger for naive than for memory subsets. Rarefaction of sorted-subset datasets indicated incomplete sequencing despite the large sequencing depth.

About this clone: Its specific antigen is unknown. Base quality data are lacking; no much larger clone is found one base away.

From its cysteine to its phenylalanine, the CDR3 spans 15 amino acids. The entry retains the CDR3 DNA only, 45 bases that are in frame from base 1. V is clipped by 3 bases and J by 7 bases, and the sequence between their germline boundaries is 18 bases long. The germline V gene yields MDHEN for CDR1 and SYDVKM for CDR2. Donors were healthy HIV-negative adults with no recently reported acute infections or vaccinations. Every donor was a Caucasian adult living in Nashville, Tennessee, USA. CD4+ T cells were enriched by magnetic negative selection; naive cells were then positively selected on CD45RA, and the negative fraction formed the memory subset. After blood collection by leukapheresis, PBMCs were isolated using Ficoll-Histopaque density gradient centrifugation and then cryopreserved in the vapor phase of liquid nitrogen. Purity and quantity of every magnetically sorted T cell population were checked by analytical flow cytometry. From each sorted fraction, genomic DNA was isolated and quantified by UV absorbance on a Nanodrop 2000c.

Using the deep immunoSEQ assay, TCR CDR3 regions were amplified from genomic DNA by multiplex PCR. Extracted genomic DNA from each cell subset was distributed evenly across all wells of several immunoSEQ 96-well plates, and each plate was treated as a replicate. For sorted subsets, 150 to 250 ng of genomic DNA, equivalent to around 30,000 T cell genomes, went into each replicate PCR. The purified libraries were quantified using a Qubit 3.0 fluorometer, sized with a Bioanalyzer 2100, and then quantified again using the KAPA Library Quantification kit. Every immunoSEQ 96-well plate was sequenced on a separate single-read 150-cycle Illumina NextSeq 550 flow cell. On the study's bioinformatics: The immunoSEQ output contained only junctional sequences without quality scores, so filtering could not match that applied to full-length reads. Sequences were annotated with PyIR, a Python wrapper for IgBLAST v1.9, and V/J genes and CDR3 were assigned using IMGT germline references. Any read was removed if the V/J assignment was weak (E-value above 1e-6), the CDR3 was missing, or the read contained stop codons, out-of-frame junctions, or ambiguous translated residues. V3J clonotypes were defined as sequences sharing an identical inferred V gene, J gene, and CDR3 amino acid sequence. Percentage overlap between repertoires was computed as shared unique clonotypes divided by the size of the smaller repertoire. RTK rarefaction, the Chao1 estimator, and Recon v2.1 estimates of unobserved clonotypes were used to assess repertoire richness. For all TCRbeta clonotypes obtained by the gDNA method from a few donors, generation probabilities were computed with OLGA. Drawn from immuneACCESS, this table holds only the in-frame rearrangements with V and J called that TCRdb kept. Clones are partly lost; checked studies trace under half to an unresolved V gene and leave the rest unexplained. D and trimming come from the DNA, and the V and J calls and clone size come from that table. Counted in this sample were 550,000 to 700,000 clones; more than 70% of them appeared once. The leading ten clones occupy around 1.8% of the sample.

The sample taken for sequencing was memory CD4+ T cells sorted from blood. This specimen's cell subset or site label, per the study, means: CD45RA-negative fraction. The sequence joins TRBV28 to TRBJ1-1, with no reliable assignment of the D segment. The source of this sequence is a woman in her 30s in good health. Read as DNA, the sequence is TGTGCCAGCAGTTTGATGGTACTCCAATCTCTTGAAGCTTTCTTT. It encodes CASSLMVLQSLEAFF.